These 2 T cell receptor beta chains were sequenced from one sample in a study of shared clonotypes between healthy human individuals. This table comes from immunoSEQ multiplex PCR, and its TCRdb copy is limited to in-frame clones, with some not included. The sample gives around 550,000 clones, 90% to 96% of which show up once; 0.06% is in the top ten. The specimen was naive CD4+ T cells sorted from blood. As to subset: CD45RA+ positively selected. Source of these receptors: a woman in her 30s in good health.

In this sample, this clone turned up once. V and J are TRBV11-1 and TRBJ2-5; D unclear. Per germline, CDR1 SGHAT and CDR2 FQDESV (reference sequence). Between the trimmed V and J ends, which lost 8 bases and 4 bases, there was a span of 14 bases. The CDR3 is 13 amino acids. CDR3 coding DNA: TGTGCCAGCTCTTATGGCCCCCTAGAGACCCAGTACTTC. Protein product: CASSYGPLETQYF.

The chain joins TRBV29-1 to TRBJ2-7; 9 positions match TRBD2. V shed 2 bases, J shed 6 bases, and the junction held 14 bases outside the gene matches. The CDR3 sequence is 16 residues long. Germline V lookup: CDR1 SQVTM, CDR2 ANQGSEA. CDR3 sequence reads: CSVEMDISGRRGEQYF. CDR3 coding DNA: TGCAGCGTTGAAATGGACATTAGCGGGAGAAGAGGCGAGCAGTACTTC.